The T cell receptor (beta chain) under discussion was sequenced for a study of beta chain features in type 1 diabetes (dated by TCRdb to the late 2010s). Broadly, across the study: Mean age, gender distribution, total cell number and subset yield were not different between patients and healthy donors. In the study, recently diagnosed type 1 diabetes patients and matched healthy donors were compared on the TCRB repertoires of their sorted circulating CD4+ T cell subsets. Whereas all 30 or so donors provided naive and central memory subsets, regulatory and stem cell-like memory subsets were isolated from just 8 patients and roughly eight healthy donors. A total of 85 million to 140 million sorted cells were examined across all samples, and a strong correlation was observed between cell number per subset and RNA yield.

The CDR3 holds 15 amino acids from the cysteine to the phenylalanine. This entry keeps only the CDR3 DNA: 45 bases, framed from base 1. In the germline V gene, CDR1 corresponds to KGHSH and CDR2 to LQKENI. For this chain, trimming is 6 bases at the V end and 0 bases at the J end, and the number of junction bases without a gene match is 7. A single peripheral blood draw of around 0.11 L on average was collected from each donor into heparinised tubes. A BD FACSAria II and a panel including CD45RO, CCR7, CD25, CD127, CD95 and CD27 were used to sort naive, central memory, regulatory and stem cell-like memory CD4+ T cells. All sorted populations exceeded 95% purity. Right away, PBMCs were isolated by Lymphoprep density gradient centrifugation and were stained directly, with no culture step. To minimize batch effects, samples were stained and sorted in pairs, one healthy donor with one patient per experiment.

The entire amount of isolated RNA was reverse transcribed using the High Capacity cDNA Reverse Transcription Kit, so the sequenced TCRB transcripts were expressed ones. Deep immunoSEQ sequencing was applied to naive, central memory and regulatory T cell samples, giving an average of about 3.6 million total reads per sample. After sorted cells were lysed in RLT buffer, RNA was extracted with DNase-treated RNeasy Micro or Mini kits, with the choice depending on cell number. To prevent cross-contamination, every cell subset was processed on its own, while patient and healthy donor samples were processed together. TCRB sequences were amplified from cDNA with the immunoSEQ multiplex PCR, producing 87-bp fragments spanning the CDR3 region. Amplicons were sequenced on the Illumina HiSeq platform. Turning to the authors' computational methods: PCR bias was computationally corrected using synthetic template baselines, reads within Hamming distance 2 were collapsed, and singletons that could not be merged were discarded. Reads were aligned to IMGT to assign V, D and J genes, CDR3 length, and insertions or deletions at six rearrangement sites. Within each subset, clonotype counts were normalized to sorted cell number, and only after that were true diversity and Gini coefficients computed with the tcR R package. The overlap coefficient, calculated on TCRB nucleotide sequences, was used to quantify repertoire sharing. Out-of-frame TCRB sequences from naive cells were analyzed to stand in for the pre-selection repertoire. What TCRdb holds here is the immuneACCESS table cut down to in-frame rearrangements. Part of the clones is not present; checked against another copy, under half of the missing clones reflect an unresolved V gene, and the others are unexplained. That table supplies the V and J calls and clone size; D and trimming were determined from the DNA. Present in this sample are a few hundred thousand clones, 9.5% to 11% of which were seen just once. 0.015% of the sample belongs to the ten largest clones.

Results and caveats for the whole study, not just this receptor: PCR may preferentially amplify shorter templates, but because patient and control samples were amplified and corrected together, any resulting skew would affect both groups equally. At VDJ recombination sites, type 1 diabetes patients had fewer insertions and more deleted nucleotides, which implies abnormalities in thymic rearrangement. Naive, central memory and regulatory TCRB repertoires appeared to be more similar among patients than among healthy donors. Sequencing cDNA rather than genomic DNA could over-represent highly expressing activated cells, although activation and CD3 levels did not differ between groups. Because the HLA sub-analyses included only small numbers of individuals, any influence of HLA type on TCRB rearrangement was left unresolved. Type 1 diabetes patients showed a moderate but significant shortening of TCRB CDR3 length in all four CD4+ subsets.

This clone was counted a few times. Its antigen target is currently unknown. Base qualities are not recorded, but no much larger clone differs from it by a single base. Sequencing used naive CD4+ T cells from blood. The cell subset or site tag for this specimen amounts to: true naive CD4+ T cells. Recombination connected TRBV18 to TRBJ2-7; TRBD1 fits 8 bases in the junction. This receptor was identified in a woman in her twenties or thirties in good health. The CDR3 loop reads CASSGDRSSSYEQYF. The bases read TGTGCCAGCTCCGGGGACAGGTCGAGCTCCTACGAGCAGTACTTC.